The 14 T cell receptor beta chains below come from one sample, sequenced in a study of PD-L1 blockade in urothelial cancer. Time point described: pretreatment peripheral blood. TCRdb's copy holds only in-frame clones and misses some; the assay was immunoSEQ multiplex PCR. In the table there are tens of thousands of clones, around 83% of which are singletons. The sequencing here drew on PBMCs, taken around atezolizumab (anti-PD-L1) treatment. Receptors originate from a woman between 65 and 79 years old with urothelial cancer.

CDR3 coding DNA: TGCAGTGTCCCGAAGGGGGGCTACACCTTC. Its translation: CSVPKGGYTF. V and J are TRBV20-1 and TRBJ1-2, with a tentative D call TRBD1 (5 bases). CDR3 length: 10 residues. The germline V gene encodes CDR1 DFQATT and CDR2 SNEGSKA (reference sequence). Trimming took 7 bases from V and 8 from J, leaving 11 bases between them.

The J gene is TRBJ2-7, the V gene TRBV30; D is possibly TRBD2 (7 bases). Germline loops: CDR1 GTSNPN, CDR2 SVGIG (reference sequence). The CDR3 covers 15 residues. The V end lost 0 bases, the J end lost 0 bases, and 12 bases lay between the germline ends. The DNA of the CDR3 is TGTGCCTGGAGTGTACGGGGGGCTAGCTCCTACGAGCAGTACTTC. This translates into CAWSVRGASSYEQYF.

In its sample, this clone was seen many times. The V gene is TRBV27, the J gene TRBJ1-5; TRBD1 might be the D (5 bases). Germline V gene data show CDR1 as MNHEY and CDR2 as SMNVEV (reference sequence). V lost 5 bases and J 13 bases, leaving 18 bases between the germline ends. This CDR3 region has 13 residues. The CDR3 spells CASSANPQGFQHF. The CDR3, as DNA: TGTGCCAGCAGTGCAAATCCCCAGGGTTTTCAGCATTTT.

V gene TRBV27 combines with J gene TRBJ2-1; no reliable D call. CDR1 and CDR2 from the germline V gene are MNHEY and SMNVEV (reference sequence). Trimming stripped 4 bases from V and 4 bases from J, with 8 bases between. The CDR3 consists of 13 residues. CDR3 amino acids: CASSSTPYNEQFF. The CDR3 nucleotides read TGTGCCAGCAGTTCAACACCTTACAATGAGCAGTTCTTC.

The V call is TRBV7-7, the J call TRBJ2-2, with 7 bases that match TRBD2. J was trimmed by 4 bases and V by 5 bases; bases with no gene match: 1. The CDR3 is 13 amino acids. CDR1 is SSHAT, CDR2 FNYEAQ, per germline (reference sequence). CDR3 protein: CASSRTSTGELFF. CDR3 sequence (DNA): TGTGCCAGCAGCCGGACTAGCACCGGGGAGCTGTTTTTT. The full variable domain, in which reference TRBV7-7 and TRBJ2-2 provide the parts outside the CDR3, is GAGVSQSPRYKVTKRGQDVTLRCDPISSHATLYWYQQALGQGPEFLTYFNYEAQPDKSGLPSDRFSAERPEGSISTLTIQRTEQRDSAMYRCASSRTSTGELFFGEGSRLTVL.

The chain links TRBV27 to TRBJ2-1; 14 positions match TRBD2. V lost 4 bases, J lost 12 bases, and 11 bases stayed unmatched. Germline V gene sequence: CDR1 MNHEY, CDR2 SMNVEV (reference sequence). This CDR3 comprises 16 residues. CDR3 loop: CASSSGTSGGRIRQFF. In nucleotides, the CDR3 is TGTGCCAGCAGTTCGGGGACTAGCGGGGGTCGAATAAGGCAGTTCTTC.

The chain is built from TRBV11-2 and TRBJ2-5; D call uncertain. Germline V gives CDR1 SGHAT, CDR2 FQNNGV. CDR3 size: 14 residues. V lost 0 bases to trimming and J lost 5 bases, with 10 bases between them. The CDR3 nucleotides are TGTGCCAGCAGCTTAGAGGCACGGGTGGAGACCCAGTACTTC. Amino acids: CASSLEARVETQYF.

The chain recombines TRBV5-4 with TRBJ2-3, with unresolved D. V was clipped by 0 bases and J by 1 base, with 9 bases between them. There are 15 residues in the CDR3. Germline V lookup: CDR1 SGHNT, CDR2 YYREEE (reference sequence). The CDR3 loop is CASSLDSRRTDTQYF. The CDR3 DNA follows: TGTGCCAGCAGCTTGGACAGCCGGCGCACAGATACGCAGTATTTT.

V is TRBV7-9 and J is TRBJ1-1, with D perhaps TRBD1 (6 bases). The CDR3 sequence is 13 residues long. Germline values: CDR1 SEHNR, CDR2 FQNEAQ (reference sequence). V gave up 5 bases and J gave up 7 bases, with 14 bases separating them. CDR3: CASSTTGSFEAFF. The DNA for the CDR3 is TGTGCCAGCAGCACCACAGGGAGTTTTGAAGCTTTCTTT.

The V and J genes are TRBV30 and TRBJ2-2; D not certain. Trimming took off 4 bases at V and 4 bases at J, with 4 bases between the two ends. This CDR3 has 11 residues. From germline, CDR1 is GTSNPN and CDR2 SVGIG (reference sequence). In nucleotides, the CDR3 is TGTGCCTGGACAGGCACCGGGGAGCTGTTTTTT. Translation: CAWTGTGELFF.

CDR3 nucleotides: TGTGCCAGCAGCTTACAGGGGGGGGATGGCTACACCTTC. It specifies CASSLQGGDGYTF. The chain carries TRBV5-4 and TRBJ1-2; TRBD1 matches 8 bases. The J segment lost 6 bases and the V segment lost 2 bases, leaving 3 bases of the junction unmatched. CDR1 SGHNT and CDR2 YYREEE come from the germline V gene (reference sequence). This CDR3 region has 13 residues.

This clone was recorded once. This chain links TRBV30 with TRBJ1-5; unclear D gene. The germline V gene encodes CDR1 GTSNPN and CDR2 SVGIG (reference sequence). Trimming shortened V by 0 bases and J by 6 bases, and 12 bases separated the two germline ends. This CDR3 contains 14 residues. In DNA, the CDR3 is TGTGCCTGGAGTGTATCGACTGAAGGTCAGCCCCAGCATTTT. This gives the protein CAWSVSTEGQPQHF. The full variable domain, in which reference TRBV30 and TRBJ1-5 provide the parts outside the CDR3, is SQTIHQWPATLVQPVGSPLSLECTVEGTSNPNLYWYRQAAGRGLQLLFYSVGIGQISSEVPQNLSASRPQDRQFILSSKKLLLSDSGFYLCAWSVSTEGQPQHFGDGTRLSIL.

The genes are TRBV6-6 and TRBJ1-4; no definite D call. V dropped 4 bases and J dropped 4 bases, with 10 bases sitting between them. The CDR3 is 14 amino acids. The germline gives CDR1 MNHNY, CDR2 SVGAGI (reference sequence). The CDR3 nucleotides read TGTGCCAGCAGTTTCGAACAAGTTAATGAAAAACTGTTTTTT. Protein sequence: CASSFEQVNEKLFF.

This chain's CDR3 is CASSLAGQGVSYEQYF. The CDR3 DNA follows: TGTGCCAGCAGCTTGGCAGGACAGGGGGTATCCTACGAGCAGTACTTC. This chain uses TRBV7-9 with TRBJ2-7, with 10 bases aligning to TRBD1. Germline CDR1 reads SEHNR; CDR2 reads FQNEAQ (reference sequence). The CDR3 has 16 amino acids. Trimming cost V 3 bases and J 1 base; bases outside gene matches: 6.